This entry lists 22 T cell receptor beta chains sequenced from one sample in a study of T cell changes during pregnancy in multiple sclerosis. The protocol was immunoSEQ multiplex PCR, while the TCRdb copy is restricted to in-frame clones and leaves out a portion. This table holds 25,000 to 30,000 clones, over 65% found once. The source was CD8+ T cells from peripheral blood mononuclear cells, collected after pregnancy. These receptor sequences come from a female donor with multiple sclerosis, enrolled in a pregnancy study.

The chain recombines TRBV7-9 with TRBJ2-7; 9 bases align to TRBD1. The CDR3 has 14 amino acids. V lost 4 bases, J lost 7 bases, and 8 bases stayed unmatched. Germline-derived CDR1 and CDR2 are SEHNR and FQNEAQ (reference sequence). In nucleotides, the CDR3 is TGTGCCAGCAGCTCGACAGGGGGTTTGGAGGAGCAGTACTTC. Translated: CASSSTGGLEEQYF. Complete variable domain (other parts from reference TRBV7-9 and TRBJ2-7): DTGVSQNPRHKITKRGQNVTFRCDPISEHNRLYWYRQTLGQGPEFLTYFQNEAQLEKSRLLSDRFSAERPKGSFSTLEIQRTEQGDSAMYLCASSSTGGLEEQYFGPGTRLTVT.

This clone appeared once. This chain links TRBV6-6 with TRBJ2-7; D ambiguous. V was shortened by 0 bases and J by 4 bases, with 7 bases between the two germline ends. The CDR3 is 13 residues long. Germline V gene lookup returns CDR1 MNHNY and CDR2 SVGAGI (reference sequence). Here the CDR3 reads CASSYSSAYEQYF. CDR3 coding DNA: TGTGCCAGCAGTTACTCCAGCGCGTACGAGCAGTACTTC.

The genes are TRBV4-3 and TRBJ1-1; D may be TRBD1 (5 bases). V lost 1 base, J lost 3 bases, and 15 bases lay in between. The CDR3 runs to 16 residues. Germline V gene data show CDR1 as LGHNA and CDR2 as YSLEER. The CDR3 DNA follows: TGCGCCAGCAGCCAAGGGCCAACCGGGGGGGACACTGAAGCTTTCTTT. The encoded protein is CASSQGPTGGDTEAFF.

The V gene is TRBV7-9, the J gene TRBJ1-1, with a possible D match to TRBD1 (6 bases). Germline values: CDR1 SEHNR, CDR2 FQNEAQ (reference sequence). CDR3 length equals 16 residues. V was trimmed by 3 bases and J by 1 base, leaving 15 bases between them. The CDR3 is CASSFKGGRGNTEAFF. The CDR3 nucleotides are TGTGCCAGCAGCTTCAAGGGGGGGCGCGGGAACACTGAAGCTTTCTTT. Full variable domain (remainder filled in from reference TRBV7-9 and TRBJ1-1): DTGVSQNPRHKITKRGQNVTFRCDPISEHNRLYWYRQTLGQGPEFLTYFQNEAQLEKSRLLSDRFSAERPKGSFSTLEIQRTEQGDSAMYLCASSFKGGRGNTEAFFGQGTRLTVV.

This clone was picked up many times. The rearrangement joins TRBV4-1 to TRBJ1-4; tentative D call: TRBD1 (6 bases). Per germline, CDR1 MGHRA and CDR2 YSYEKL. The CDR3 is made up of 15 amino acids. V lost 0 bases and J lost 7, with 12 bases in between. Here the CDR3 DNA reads TGCGCCAGCAGCCAAGACAGGGGAGGGAGTGAAAAACTGTTTTTT. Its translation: CASSQDRGGSEKLFF.

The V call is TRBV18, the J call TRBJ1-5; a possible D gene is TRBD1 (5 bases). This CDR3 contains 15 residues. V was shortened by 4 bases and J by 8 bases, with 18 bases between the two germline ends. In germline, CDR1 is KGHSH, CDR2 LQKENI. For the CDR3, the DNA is TGTGCCAGCTCACGTGCCCCGGGGGGGATAGAGCCCCAGCATTTT. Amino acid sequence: CASSRAPGGIEPQHF.

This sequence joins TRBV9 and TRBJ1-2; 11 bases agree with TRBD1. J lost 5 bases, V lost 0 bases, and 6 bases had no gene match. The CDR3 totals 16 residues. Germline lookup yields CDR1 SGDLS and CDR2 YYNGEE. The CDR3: CASSVALDRGQYGYTF. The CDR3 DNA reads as TGTGCCAGCAGCGTAGCACTGGACAGGGGGCAATATGGCTACACCTTC.

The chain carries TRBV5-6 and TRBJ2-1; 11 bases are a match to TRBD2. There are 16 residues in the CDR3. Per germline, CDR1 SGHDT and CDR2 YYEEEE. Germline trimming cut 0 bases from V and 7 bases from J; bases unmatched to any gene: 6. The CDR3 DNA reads TGTGCCAGCAGCTTGGATAGCGGGGGGGCCTGGAATGAGCAGTTCTTC. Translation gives CASSLDSGGAWNEQFF.

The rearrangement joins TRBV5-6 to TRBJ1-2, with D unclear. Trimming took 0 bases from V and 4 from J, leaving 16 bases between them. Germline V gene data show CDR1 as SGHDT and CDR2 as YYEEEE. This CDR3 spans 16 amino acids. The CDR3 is CASSLAGAKFVYGYTF. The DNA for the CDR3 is TGTGCCAGCAGCTTGGCAGGCGCTAAATTTGTCTATGGCTACACCTTC.

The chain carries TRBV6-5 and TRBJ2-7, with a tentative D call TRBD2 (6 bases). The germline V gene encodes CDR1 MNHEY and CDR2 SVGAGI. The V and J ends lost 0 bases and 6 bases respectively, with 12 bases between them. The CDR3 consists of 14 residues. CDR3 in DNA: TGTGCCAGCAGTTACTCGAGGGAGGTGCTCGAGCAGTACTTC. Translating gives CASSYSREVLEQYF.

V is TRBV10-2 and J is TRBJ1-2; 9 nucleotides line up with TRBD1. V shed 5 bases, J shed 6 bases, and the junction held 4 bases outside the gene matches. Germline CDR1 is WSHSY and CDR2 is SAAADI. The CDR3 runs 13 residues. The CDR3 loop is CASSPDRGNGYTF. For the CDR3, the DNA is TGCGCCAGCAGTCCGGACAGGGGCAATGGCTACACCTTC.

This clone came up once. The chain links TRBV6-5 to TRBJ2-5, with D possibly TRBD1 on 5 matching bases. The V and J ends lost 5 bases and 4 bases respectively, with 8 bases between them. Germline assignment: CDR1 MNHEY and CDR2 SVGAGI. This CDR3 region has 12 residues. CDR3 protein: CASSRGAETQYF. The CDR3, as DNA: TGTGCCAGCAGTAGGGGTGCAGAGACCCAGTACTTC.

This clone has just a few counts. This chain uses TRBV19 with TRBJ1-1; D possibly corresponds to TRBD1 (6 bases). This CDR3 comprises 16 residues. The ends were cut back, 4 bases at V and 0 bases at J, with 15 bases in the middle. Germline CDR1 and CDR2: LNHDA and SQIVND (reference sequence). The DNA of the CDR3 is TGTGCCAGTAGTACCCCCCAGACAGGACTGAACACTGAAGCTTTCTTT. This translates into CASSTPQTGLNTEAFF.

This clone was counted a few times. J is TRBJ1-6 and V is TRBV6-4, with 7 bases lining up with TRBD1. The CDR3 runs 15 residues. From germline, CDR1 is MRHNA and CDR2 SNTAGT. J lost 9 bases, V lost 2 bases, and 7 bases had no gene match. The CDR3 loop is CASSDTTGQGSPLHF. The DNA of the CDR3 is TGTGCCAGCAGTGACACGACAGGGCAGGGTTCACCCCTCCACTTT.

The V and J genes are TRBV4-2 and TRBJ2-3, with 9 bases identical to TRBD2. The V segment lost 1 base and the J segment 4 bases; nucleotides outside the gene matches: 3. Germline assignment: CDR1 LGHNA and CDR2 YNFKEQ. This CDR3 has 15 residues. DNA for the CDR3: TGTGCCAGCAGCCAAGGGGCGGGGGGGCCAGATACGCAGTATTTT. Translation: CASSQGAGGPDTQYF.

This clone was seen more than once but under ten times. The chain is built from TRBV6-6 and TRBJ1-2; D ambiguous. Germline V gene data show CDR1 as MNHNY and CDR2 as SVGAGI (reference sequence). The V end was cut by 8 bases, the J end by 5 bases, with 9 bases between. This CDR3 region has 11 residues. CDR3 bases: TGTGCCAGCCAGCGGAGATATGGCTACACCTTC. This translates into CASQRRYGYTF.

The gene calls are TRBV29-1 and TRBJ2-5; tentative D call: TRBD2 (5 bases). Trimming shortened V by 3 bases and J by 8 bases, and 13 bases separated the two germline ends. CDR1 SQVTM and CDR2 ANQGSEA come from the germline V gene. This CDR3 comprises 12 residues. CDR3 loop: CSVEEDQPTQYF. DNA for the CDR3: TGCAGCGTTGAGGAGGACCAGCCAACCCAGTACTTC.

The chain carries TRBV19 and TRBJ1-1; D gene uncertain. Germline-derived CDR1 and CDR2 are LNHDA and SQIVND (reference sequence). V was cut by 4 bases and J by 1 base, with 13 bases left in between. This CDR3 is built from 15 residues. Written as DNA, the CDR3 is TGTGCCAGTAGTAGTGGGCCCCGTCCGAACACTGAAGCTTTCTTT. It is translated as CASSSGPRPNTEAFF.

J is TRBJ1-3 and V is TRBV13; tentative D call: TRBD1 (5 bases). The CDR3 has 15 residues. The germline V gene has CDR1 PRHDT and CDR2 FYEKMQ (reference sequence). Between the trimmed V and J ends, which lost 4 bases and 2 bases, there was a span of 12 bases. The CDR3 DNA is TGTGCCAGCAGCTCCCCTACGACAGCTGGAAACACCATATATTTT. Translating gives CASSSPTTAGNTIYF.

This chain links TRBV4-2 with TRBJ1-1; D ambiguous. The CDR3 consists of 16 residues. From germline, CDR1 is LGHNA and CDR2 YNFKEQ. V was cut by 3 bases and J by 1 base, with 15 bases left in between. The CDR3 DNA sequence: TGTGCCAGCAGCCAGCGCCCCGGTCCTCGGAACACTGAAGCTTTCTTT. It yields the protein CASSQRPGPRNTEAFF.

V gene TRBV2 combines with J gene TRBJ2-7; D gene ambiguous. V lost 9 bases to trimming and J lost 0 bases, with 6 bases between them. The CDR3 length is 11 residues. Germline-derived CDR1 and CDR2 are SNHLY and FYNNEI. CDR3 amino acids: CASRISYEQYF. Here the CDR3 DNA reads TGTGCCAGTAGAATCTCCTACGAGCAGTACTTC.

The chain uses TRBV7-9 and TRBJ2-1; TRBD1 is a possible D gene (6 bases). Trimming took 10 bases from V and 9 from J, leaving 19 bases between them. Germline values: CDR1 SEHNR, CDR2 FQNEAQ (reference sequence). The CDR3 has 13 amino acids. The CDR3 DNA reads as TGTGCCATCCCACGGGACATTTTCGGTGAGCAGTTCTTC. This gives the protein CAIPRDIFGEQFF.